Below, 18 T cell receptor beta chains from the same sample are listed, as sequenced in a study of CD8 T cells in ankylosing spondylitis. TCRdb ran MiXCR on the 5' RACE reads and lists one entry per CDR3 protein. Among under 250,000 distinct CDR3 sequences listed, approximately 12% were seen once. The source material was blood, either unsorted or a sorted T cell fraction (not recorded which). The receptors shown here come from a male donor with ankylosing spondylitis or in good health (not recorded which).

The V gene is TRBV11-3, the J gene TRBJ2-3; no clear D. CDR3 length: 13 amino acids. CDR1 SGHNT and CDR2 YENEEA come from the germline V gene. The ends were cut back, 2 bases at V and 6 bases at J, with 9 bases in the middle. The DNA of the CDR3 is TGTGCCAGCAGCTTACGGCCTGCGGATACGCAGTATTTT. Translation: CASSLRPADTQYF.

This clonotype has a count of ten or more. This chain joins TRBV5-1 and TRBJ2-2, with 7 bases aligning to TRBD2. V lost 5 bases, J lost 0 bases, and 4 bases stayed unmatched. The CDR3 spans 15 residues. Germline V gives CDR1 SGHRS, CDR2 YFSETQ. The CDR3: CASRVTSANTGELFF. CDR3 DNA sequence: TGCGCCAGCAGAGTAACTAGCGCGAACACCGGGGAGCTGTTTTTT. Together with reference TRBV5-1 and TRBJ2-2, the CDR3 gives the full variable domain: KAGVTQTPRYLIKTRGQQVTLSCSPISGHRSVSWYQQTPGQGLQFLFEYFSETQRNKGNFPGRFSGRQFSNSRSEMNVSTLELGDSALYLCASRVTSANTGELFFGEGSRLTVL.

This clonotype came up many times. This chain joins TRBV20-1 and TRBJ2-5; 7 bases map to TRBD1. This CDR3 has 14 amino acids. Germline CDR1 DFQATT, CDR2 SNEGSKA (reference sequence). V was clipped by 5 bases and J by 4 bases; unmatched bases: 10. CDR3 DNA: TGCAGTGCTTACCCACGAGGGGGCTTAGAGACCCAGTACTTC. It is translated as CSAYPRGGLETQYF.

At least ten counts were recorded for this clonotype. The V gene is TRBV28, the J gene TRBJ2-2; 10 nucleotides align to TRBD1. The V gene end was trimmed by 5 bases and the J gene end by 7 bases; junction bases not matched to a gene: 13. CDR3 length equals 17 residues. Germline CDR1 reads MDHEN; CDR2 reads SYDVKM. CDR3 coding DNA: TGTGCCAGCAGTGGGACAGGGGTAGCGGGAAGGAACGGGGAGCTGTTTTTT. Translation gives CASSGTGVAGRNGELFF.

Ten or more counts support this clonotype. The V gene is TRBV9, the J gene TRBJ2-1; 8 positions match TRBD1. Germline CDR1 SGDLS, CDR2 YYNGEE. V trimming: 3 bases; J trimming: 7 bases; junction bases outside the gene matches: 9. The CDR3 is 15 residues long. CDR3: CASSADRGIFNEQFF. CDR3 coding DNA: TGTGCCAGCAGCGCCGACAGGGGAATCTTTAATGAGCAGTTCTTC.

The chain uses TRBV5-1 and TRBJ2-2; no firm D call. The germline V gene encodes CDR1 SGHRS and CDR2 YFSETQ. This CDR3 spans 12 amino acids. V lost 6 bases to trimming and J lost 4 bases, with 7 bases between them. The DNA of the CDR3 is TGCGCCAGCAACTCTGGCACCGGGGAGCTGTTTTTT. Amino acids: CASNSGTGELFF.

At least ten counts were recorded for this clonotype. This chain connects TRBV5-1 to TRBJ2-1; a weak D match, TRBD2 (6 bases). The germline V gene has CDR1 SGHRS and CDR2 YFSETQ. V was clipped by 4 bases and J by 5 bases, with 16 bases between them. The CDR3 sequence is 15 residues long. As DNA, the CDR3 is TGCGCCAGCAGCCAAGGGAGGCTAGGTAACAATGAGCAGTTCTTC. This sequence encodes CASSQGRLGNNEQFF.

This clonotype was picked up many times. J is TRBJ1-2 and V is TRBV6-6; D call uncertain. The germline V gene has CDR1 MNHNY and CDR2 SVGAGI (reference sequence). The CDR3 runs 11 residues. V lost 7 bases and J 5 bases, leaving 8 bases between the germline ends. This CDR3 reads CASTAQYGYTF. For the CDR3, the DNA is TGTGCCAGCACGGCGCAGTATGGCTACACCTTC.

The table lists this clonotype with many counts. This chain joins TRBV12-3 or TRBV12-4 and TRBJ2-5; D is undetermined. Trimming removed 3 bases from V and 5 bases from J, with 4 bases in between. The CDR3 is made up of 11 amino acids. CDR3 loop: CASSFYETQYF. The DNA for the CDR3 is TGTGCCAGCAGTTTTTACGAGACCCAGTACTTC.

This clonotype was counted at least ten times. The gene calls are TRBV10-3 and TRBJ2-1, with 7 positions matching TRBD2. The CDR3 runs to 12 residues. The V gene's germline CDR1 is ENHRY and CDR2 SYGVKD. The trim removed 7 bases at V and 8 bases at J, leaving 5 bases unmatched. The CDR3 here is CAINSGRHEQFF. DNA for the CDR3: TGTGCCATCAATTCCGGGAGGCATGAGCAGTTCTTC.

This clonotype has ten or more counts. The genes are TRBV5-1 and TRBJ2-3; D may correspond to TRBD1 or TRBD2 (6 bases each). The CDR3 runs 13 residues. The germline gives CDR1 SGHRS, CDR2 YFSETQ. V lost 3 bases to trimming and J lost 7 bases, with 12 bases between them. In DNA, the CDR3 is TGCGCCAGCAGCTCGGAGGGGGTGAATACGCAGTATTTT. Its protein product is CASSSEGVNTQYF.

In this sample, this clonotype turned up a few times. The V and J genes are TRBV20-1 and TRBJ1-3; D gene unclear. The V end lost 3 bases, the J end lost 4 bases, and 10 bases lay between the germline ends. In germline, CDR1 is DFQATT, CDR2 SNEGSKA (reference sequence). This CDR3 region has 13 residues. The CDR3 DNA reads TGCAGTGCTAGTCTCTCCCCCGGAAACACCATATATTTT. It encodes CSASLSPGNTIYF.

This clonotype showed up many times. V and J are TRBV27 and TRBJ2-7, with TRBD1 matching 9 bases. The length of the CDR3 is 13 residues. Germline V gene lookup returns CDR1 MNHEY and CDR2 SMNVEV (reference sequence). V was pared by 8 bases and J by 3 bases, with 5 bases of the junction left unmatched. The CDR3 DNA reads TGTGCCAGCTCCGTGGACAGGGGCTACGAGCAGTACTTC. This codes for CASSVDRGYEQYF.

This clonotype was observed at least ten times. This chain connects TRBV5-6 to TRBJ2-4, with unresolved D. V lost 1 base and J 7 bases, leaving 9 bases between the germline ends. The germline gives CDR1 SGHDT, CDR2 YYEEEE. CDR3 length equals 13 residues. The CDR3 loop reads CASSLPESNIQYF. CDR3 sequence (DNA): TGTGCCAGCAGCTTGCCAGAAAGTAACATTCAGTACTTC.

The chain combines TRBV11-2 with TRBJ1-2; no reliable D call. Between the trimmed V and J ends, which lost 5 bases and 4 bases, there was a span of 14 bases. The CDR3 length is 14 residues. Germline lookup yields CDR1 SGHAT and CDR2 FQNNGV. This CDR3 is CASSRTMDGYGYTF. The CDR3 bases are TGTGCCAGCAGCCGTACTATGGACGGCTATGGCTACACCTTC.

This clonotype came up a few times. V is TRBV7-9 and J is TRBJ2-3; no reliable D call. The germline V and J ends were trimmed by 6 bases and 8 bases, with 9 bases remaining between them. Germline V gene lookup returns CDR1 SEHNR and CDR2 FQNEAQ (reference sequence). The CDR3 length is 11 residues. CDR3 in amino acids: CASSKDITQYF. In nucleotides, the CDR3 is TGTGCCAGCAGTAAGGATATTACGCAGTATTTT.

This clonotype appeared a few times. V is TRBV11-2 and J is TRBJ1-2; perhaps TRBD1 as D (6 bases). The germline V gene has CDR1 SGHAT and CDR2 FQNNGV. The CDR3 runs 19 residues. V gave up 4 bases and J gave up 0 bases, with 24 bases separating them. The CDR3 here is CASSSGGRPDASANYGYTF. CDR3 nucleotides: TGTGCCAGCAGCTCTGGGGGGCGCCCGGATGCGTCCGCTAACTATGGCTACACCTTC. The variable domain in full, completed from reference TRBV11-2 and TRBJ1-2, reads EAGVAQSPRYKIIEKRQSVAFWCNPISGHATLYWYQQILGQGPKLLIQFQNNGVVDDSQLPKDRFSAERLKGVDSTLKIQPAKLEDSAVYLCASSSGGRPDASANYGYTFGSGTRLTVV.

A few counts support this clonotype. CDR3 protein: CASSLGQGVFSYEQYF. In nucleotides, the CDR3 is TGTGCCAGCAGCTTAGGACAGGGGGTATTCTCCTACGAGCAGTACTTC. This chain connects TRBV7-8 to TRBJ2-7; TRBD1 matches 9 bases. V trimming: 1 base; J trimming: 0 bases; junction bases outside the gene matches: 4. This CDR3 has 16 amino acids. From germline, CDR1 is SGHVS and CDR2 FQNEAQ.